This TCR beta chain is from a study of cytomegalovirus exposure and HLA in healthy donors. Germline values: CDR1 SGDLS, CDR2 YYNGEE. This CDR3 is 18 amino acids long. Germline trimming cut 0 bases from V and 2 bases from J; bases unmatched to any gene: 11. The PCR made use of 60 Vbeta and 13 Jbeta primers. Using immunoSEQ multiplex PCR, the repertoire was profiled, and TCRdb retains in-frame clones only, with some absent. The sample contains about 140,000 clones, roughly two thirds of which appear only once. The rearrangement joins TRBV9 to TRBJ2-3, with 8 bases fitting TRBD1. Sequencing was performed on PBMCs. The clonotype comes from a woman between 35 and 50 years old in good health and CMV-seronegative. As DNA, the CDR3 is TGTGCCAGCAGCGTAGATCCCCCGGGACAGGCCCACACAGATACGCAGTATTTT. It yields the protein CASSVDPPGQAHTDTQYF. The full variable domain, in which reference TRBV9 and TRBJ2-3 provide the parts outside the CDR3, is DSGVTQTPKHLITATGQRVTLRCSPRSGDLSVYWYQQSLDQGLQFLIQYYNGEERAKGNILERFSAQQFPDLHSELNLSSLELGDSALYFCASSVDPPGQAHTDTQYFGPGTRLTVL.